A selection of T cell receptor beta chains follows, all from one sample in a study of OX40 agonist ivuxolimab in advanced cancers. Only in-frame clones appear in the TCRdb table, and some are missing; sequencing was by immunoSEQ multiplex PCR. The table shows 77,000 or so clones, with 80% to 95% occurring only once. The sequenced sample was CD4+ or CD8+ T cells sorted from blood, obtained in a trial of the OX40 agonist ivuxolimab. Receptors were obtained from an adult with an advanced solid tumor such as melanoma, head and neck, liver or kidney cancer. Both conserved end residues are part of each CDR3. A D gene is named only where the DNA matches it firmly. Clone size, where shown, is once, few, many, or a class for clones that have expanded.

-	TRBV6-1	TRBJ1-5	-	CASSEGGEGQPQHF	TGTGCCAGCAGTGAAGGGGGGGAGGGCCAGCCCCAGCATTTT
once	TRBV11-3	TRBJ1-1	-	CASSLGEGSVGTFF	TGTGCCAGCAGCTTAGGAGAGGGGTCGGTAGGAACTTTCTTT
-	TRBV6-6	TRBJ1-4	-	CASSYGTGPGEKLFF	TGTGCCAGCAGTTACGGTACAGGGCCGGGTGAAAAACTGTTTTTT
-	TRBV25-1	TRBJ2-5	-	CASSESDAGTQYF	TGTGCCAGCAGTGAATCAGACGCAGGGACCCAGTACTTC
-	TRBV25-1	TRBJ2-5	-	CASTQGNRAGRETQYF	TGTGCCAGCACCCAAGGGAACAGGGCTGGTAGGGAGACCCAGTACTTC
-	TRBV23-1	TRBJ2-1	-	CASSLRGEQFF	TGCGCCAGCAGTCTCAGGGGCGAGCAGTTCTTC
-	TRBV5-1	TRBJ2-2	TRBD2	CASSLPGGETGELFF	TGCGCCAGCAGCTTGCCGGGGGGTGAGACCGGGGAGCTGTTTTTT
-	TRBV7-2	TRBJ2-5	TRBD1	CASSFYRDRGPETQYF	TGTGCCAGCAGCTTCTACCGGGACAGGGGTCCAGAGACCCAGTACTTC
-	TRBV6-5	TRBJ1-3	TRBD1	CASSYGTGSSGNTIYF	TGTGCCAGCAGCTACGGGACAGGGTCCTCTGGAAACACCATATATTTT
-	TRBV5-1	TRBJ2-7	TRBD2	CASSLEGSGTPYEQYF	TGCGCCAGCAGCTTGGAGGGTAGCGGGACCCCCTACGAGCAGTACTTC
-	TRBV19	TRBJ1-1	-	CASSSGQRNTEAFF	TGTGCCAGTAGCTCGGGACAAAGGAACACTGAAGCTTTCTTT